The present T cell receptor beta chain was sequenced within a study of blood T cell dynamics during melanoma immunotherapy (dated by TCRdb to 2019 to 2021). At the level of the whole study: The patients had metastatic melanoma and were given first-line pembrolizumab or nivolumab plus ipilimumab as standard of care in the United Kingdom. To find early correlates of response, the study profiled the peripheral T cell receptor repertoires of patients with metastatic melanoma both before and after one cycle of checkpoint inhibitor therapy. The training cohort was made up of consecutive patients, while a further independent group of patients from the same centre was pooled to form an external validation set. On the study overall, not on this receptor specifically: A bifurcated reorganization of the PBMC repertoire at W3, with increased clonality or increased diversity, was observed in patients who later achieved disease control, unlike in progressors. The relatively small sample size was acknowledged as potentially limiting generalization of the results. Whether the T cell clones behind the repertoire changes were melanoma-specific or instead reflected general immune activation was something the study could not determine.

For every bulk PBMC sample, a fixed 350 ng of DNA was loaded. TCR beta CDR3 sequences were amplified from genomic DNA with the immunoSEQ TCRb Assay kit following manufacturer instructions. The KAPA Library Quantification Kit for Illumina platforms was used to quantify pooled libraries by qPCR. Sequencing of the pooled libraries was done on an Illumina NextSeq 500, with clustering at about 0.6-1.1 pM. Concerning the study's data processing: Analysis of the TCR data relied on immunoSEQ ANALYZER and the R LymphoSeq package. A rearrangement efficiency score was calculated as productive divided by the sum of productive and non-productive CDR3 sequences. Clonality was measured with the Gini coefficient and diversity with the Renyi index at alpha=1, compared pairwise between timepoints within each patient. In LymphoSeq, clonal relatedness was computed with an edit distance of 3 and repertoire similarity was computed with the Bhattacharyya coefficient. To classify response, a linear discriminant analysis based on week-3 changes in clonality and diversity was built using the R MASS and caret packages. Held by TCRdb, this immuneACCESS table contains in-frame sequences only and omits some clones. Under half of the omission traces to an unresolved V gene where checked; the cause of the rest is unknown. Clone size and the V and J calls come from that table; the DNA yielded D and trimming. The sample data list almost 8,500 clones, and around 90% of these were observed just once. The ten most abundant clones make up roughly 2.5% of the sample.

The sample's time point, from its label and the paper: week 3, after first cycle of checkpoint inhibitor. Blood was sampled before treatment (T0) and at week 3 (W3), after the first cycle of checkpoint blockade. Except for a couple of patients with rapid clinical progression, response was assessed 12 weeks after the first infusion by RECIST 1.1; disease control meant complete response, partial response or stable disease. Any patient who had received prior systemic cancer treatment, was on concomitant immunosuppressant therapy or had synchronous other active malignancies was excluded. To track both circulating cells and T cell turnover, TCR beta was sequenced from bulk PBMC as well as from plasma cell-free DNA. Lymphoprep and SepMate tubes were used to isolate PBMC from blood, and red cell lysis was then performed. QIAamp DNA Blood Mini kits were used to extract DNA from both PBMC and sorted T cell subsets.

V is trimmed back by 4 bases and J by 0 bases, and the junction contains 16 bases that no gene match accounts for. The CDR3 spans 20 residues, from the cysteine through the phenylalanine. The kept DNA is CDR3 alone, 60 bases in frame from the first base. As encoded in the germline V gene (reference sequence), CDR1 is GTSNPN while CDR2 is SVGIG. Notes on this clone: Its recognized antigen is unknown. No clone much larger than this one lies a single base away; base qualities are absent.

The chain joins TRBV30 to TRBJ2-7; 15 central nucleotides agree with TRBD2. The sequences come from blood, collected from a patient treated with checkpoint blockade. The clonotype originates from a human donor with melanoma. The DNA sequence follows: TGTGCCTGGATCACACAGGTGGGGACTAGCGGGAGGTTCGGCTCCTACGAGCAGTACTTC. The resulting protein is CAWITQVGTSGRFGSYEQYF.